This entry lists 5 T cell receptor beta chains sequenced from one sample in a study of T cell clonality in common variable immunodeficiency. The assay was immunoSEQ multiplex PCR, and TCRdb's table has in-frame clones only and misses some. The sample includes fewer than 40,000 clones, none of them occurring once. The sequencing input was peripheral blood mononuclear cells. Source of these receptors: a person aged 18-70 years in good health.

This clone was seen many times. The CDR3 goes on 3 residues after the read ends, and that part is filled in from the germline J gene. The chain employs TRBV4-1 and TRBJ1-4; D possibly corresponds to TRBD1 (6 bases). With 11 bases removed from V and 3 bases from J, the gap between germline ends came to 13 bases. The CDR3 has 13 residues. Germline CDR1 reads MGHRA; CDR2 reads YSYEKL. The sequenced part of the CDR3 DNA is TGCGCCGGGAGGACAGCAGCTAATGAAAAA. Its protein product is CAGRTAANEK. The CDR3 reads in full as CAGRTAANEKLFF.

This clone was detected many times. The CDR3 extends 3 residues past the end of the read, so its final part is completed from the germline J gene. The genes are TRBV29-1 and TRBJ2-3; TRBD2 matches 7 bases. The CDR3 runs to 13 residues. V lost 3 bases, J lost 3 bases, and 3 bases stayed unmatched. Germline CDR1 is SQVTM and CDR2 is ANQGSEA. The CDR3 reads CSVEGGFTDTQYF. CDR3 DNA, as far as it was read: TGCAGCGTTGAGGGGGGGTTTACAGATACG.

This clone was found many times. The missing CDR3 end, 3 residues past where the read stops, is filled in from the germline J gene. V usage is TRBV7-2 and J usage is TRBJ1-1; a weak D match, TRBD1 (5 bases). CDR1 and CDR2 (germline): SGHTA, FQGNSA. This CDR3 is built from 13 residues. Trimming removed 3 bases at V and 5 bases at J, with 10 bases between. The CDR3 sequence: CASSFTRDTEAFF. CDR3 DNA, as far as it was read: TGTGCCAGCAGCTTTACCAGGGATACTGAA.

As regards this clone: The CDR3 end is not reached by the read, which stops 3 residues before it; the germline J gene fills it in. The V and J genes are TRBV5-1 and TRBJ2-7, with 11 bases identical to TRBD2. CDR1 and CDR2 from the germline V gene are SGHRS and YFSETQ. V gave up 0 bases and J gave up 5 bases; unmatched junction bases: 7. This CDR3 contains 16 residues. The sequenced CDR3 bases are TGCGCCAGCAGCTTGGCCGGTAGCGGGGGGGCCGACGAG. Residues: CASSLAGSGGADE. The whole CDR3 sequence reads CASSLAGSGGADEQYF.

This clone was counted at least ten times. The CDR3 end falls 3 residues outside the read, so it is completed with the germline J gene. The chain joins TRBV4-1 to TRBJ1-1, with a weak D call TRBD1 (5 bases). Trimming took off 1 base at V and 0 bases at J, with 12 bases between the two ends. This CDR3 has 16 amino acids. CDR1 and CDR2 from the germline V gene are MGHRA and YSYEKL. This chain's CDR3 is CASSQGLTEMNTEAFF. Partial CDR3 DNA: TGCGCCAGCAGCCAAGGGCTGACAGAGATGAACACTGAA.